The present TCR beta chain was sequenced within a study of blood T cell repertoires in COVID-19. The wider study: The study drew acute and convalescent COVID-19 samples from the United States, Italy and Spain. T cells, B-cell-depleted T cells, or PBMCs supplied cDNA or gDNA.

Authors' processing steps: Amplification of reference gene primers was used by the study to estimate nucleated cell counts. This table comes from immunoSEQ multiplex PCR, and its TCRdb copy is limited to in-frame clones, with some not included. The V and J calls and clone size are taken from that table; D and trimming were inferred from the DNA. This table has 200,000 to 250,000 clones, roughly 85% appearing once. The germline V gene has CDR1 SEHNR and CDR2 FQNEAQ (reference sequence). The CDR3 is 14 residues long. Trimming removed 5 bases from V and 4 bases from J, with 13 bases in between. The sequenced sample consisted of peripheral blood. This clonotype was sampled from a man in his forties or fifties who had recovered from COVID-19. The rearrangement uses TRBV7-9 and TRBJ2-3; TRBD2 might be the D (5 bases). CDR3 DNA: TGTGCCAGCAGCCTCACCTCAGCGGCAGATACGCAGTATTTT. Protein product: CASSLTSAADTQYF.